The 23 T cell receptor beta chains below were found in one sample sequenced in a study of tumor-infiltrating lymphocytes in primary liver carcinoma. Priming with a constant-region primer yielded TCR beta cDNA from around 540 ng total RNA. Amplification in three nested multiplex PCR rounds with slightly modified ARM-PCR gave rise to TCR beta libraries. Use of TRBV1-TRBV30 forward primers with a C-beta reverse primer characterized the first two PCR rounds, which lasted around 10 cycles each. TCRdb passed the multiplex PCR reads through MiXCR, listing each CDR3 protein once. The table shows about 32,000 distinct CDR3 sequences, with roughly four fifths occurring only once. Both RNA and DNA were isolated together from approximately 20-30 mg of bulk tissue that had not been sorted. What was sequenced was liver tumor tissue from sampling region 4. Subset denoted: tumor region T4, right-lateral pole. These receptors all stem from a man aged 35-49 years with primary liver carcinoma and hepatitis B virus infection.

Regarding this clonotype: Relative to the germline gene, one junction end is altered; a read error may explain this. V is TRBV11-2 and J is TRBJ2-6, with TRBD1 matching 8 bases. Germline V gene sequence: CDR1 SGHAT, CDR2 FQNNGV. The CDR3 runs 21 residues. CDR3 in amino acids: CASSMGGDRGISLSGANVLAF. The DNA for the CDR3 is TGTGCCAGCAGCATGGGGGGAGACAGGGGCATTTCGCTCTCTGGGGCCAACGTCCTGGCCTTC.

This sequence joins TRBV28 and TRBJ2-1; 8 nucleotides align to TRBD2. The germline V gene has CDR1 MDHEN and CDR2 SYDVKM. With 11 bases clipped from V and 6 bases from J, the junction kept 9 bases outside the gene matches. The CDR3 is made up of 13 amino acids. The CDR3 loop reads CACCIRGGNEQFF. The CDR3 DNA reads TGTGCCTGCTGTATACGGGGGGGCAATGAGCAGTTCTTC.

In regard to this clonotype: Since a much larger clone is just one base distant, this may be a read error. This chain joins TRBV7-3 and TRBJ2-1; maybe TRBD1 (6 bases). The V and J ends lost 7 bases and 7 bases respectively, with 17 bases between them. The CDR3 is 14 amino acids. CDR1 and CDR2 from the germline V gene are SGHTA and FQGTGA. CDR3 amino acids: CASNSRDMGNEQFF. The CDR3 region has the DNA TGTGCCAGCAACTCCCGGGACATGGGGAATGAGCAGTTCTTC.

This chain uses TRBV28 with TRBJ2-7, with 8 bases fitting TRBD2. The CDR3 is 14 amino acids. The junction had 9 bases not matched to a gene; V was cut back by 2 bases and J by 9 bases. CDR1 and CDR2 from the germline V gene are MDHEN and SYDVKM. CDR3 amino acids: CASSLIAGGDGQYF. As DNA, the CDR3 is TGTGCCAGCAGTTTAATCGCGGGAGGAGACGGGCAGTACTTC.

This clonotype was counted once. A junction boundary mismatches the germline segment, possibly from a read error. The CDR3 coding sequence is TGTGCCAGCAGCGACCTTGCGAACATCGGGGAGCTGTTTTTT. Protein: CASSDLANIGELFF. V and J are TRBV25-1 and TRBJ2-2; D gene unclear. This CDR3 comprises 14 residues. Germline V gene lookup returns CDR1 MGHDK and CDR2 SYGVNS.

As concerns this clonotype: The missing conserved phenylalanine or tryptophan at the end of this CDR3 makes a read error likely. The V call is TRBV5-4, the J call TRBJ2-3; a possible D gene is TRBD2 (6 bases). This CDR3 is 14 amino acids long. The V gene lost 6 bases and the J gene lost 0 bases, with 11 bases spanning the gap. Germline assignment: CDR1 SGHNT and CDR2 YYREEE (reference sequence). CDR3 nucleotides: TGTGCCAGCAACTCGACTAGTAGCACAGATACGCAGTATTCT. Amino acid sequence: CASNSTSSTDTQYS.

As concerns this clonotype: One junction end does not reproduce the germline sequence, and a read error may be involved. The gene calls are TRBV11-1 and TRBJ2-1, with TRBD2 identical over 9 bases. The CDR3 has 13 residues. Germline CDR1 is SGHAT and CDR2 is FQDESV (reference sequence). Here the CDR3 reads CVSSAGGLNEQFF. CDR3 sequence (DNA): TGTGTCAGCAGCGCGGGAGGGCTGAATGAGCAATTCTTC.

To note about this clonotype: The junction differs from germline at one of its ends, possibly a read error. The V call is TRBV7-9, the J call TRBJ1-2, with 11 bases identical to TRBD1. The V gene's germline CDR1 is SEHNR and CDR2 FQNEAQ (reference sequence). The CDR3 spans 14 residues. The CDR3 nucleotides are TGCCTCAGCAGATGGGACAGGGGGTTTCATAGCTACACCTTC. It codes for CLSRWDRGFHSYTF.

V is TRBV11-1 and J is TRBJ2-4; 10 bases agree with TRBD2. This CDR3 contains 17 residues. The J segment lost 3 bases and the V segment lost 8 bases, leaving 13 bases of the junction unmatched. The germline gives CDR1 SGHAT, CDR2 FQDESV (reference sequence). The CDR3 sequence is CASDFPGTSEIKNIQYF. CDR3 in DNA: TGTGCCAGCGACTTTCCCGGGACTAGCGAGATCAAAAACATTCAGTACTTC.

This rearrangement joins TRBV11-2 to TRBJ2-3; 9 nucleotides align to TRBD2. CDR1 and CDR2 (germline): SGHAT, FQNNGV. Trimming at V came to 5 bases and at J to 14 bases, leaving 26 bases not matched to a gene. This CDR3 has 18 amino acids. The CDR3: CASSEAPHRLAVTDARYF. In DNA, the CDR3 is TGTGCCAGCAGCGAAGCCCCACATAGACTAGCGGTCACAGATGCGCGGTATTTT.

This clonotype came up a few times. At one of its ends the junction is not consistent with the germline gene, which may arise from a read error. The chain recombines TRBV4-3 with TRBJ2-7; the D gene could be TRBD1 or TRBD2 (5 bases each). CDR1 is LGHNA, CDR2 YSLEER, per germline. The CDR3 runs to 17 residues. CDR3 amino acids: CASSQETPGTGRYEQYF. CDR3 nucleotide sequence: TGCGCCAGCAGCCAAGAAACACCCGGGACGGGGCGGTACGAGCAGTATTTC.

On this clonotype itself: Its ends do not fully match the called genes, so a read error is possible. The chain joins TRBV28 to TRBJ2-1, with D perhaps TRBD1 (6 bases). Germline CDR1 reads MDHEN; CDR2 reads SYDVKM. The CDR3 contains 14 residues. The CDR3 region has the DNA TGTGCCAGCAGTTTCTCTGGACAGTGGAATGAGCTGTTCTTC. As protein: CASSFSGQWNELFF.

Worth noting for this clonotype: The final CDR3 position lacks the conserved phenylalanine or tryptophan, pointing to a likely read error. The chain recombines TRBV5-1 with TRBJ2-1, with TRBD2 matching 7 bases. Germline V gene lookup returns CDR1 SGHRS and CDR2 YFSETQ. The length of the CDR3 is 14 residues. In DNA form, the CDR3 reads TGCGCCAGTAGCTTAGAGGGCGGGAGCCATGAGCAGTTCTTA. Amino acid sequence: CASSLEGGSHEQFL.

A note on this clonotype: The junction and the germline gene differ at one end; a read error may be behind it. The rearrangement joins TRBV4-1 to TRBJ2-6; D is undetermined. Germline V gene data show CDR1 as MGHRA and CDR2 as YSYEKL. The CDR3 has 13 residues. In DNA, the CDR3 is TGTGCCAACAACCAAGTTGGGGCCAACGTCCTGACTTTC. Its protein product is CANNQVGANVLTF.

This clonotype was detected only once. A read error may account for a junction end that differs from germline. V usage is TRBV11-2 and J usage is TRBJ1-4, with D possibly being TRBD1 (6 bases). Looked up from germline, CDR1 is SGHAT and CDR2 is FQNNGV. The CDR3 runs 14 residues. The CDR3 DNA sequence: TGTGCCAACAGCTTAGATGTTGGGGGGCTCAGACTGTTTTTT. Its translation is CANSLDVGGLRLFF.

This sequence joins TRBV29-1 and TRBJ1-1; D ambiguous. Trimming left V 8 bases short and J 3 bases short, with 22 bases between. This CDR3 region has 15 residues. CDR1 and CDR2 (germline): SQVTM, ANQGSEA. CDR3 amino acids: CSFLGMAPRDTEAFF. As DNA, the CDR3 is TGCAGCTTCCTCGGAATGGCACCGCGGGACACTGAAGCTTTCTTT.

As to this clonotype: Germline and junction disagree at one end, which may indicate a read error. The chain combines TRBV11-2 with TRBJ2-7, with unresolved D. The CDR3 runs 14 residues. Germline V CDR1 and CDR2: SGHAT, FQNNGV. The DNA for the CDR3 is TGTCCCAGCAGCTCTATTAGGAACTCCTACGAGCAGTACTTC. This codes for CPSSSIRNSYEQYF.

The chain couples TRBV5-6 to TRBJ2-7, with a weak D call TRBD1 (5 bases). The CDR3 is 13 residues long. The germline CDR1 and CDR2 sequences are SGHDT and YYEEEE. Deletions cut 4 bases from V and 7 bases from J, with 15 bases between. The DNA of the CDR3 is TGTGCCAGCAGCACAAAACAGGTTCGAGAGCAGTACTTC. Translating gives CASSTKQVREQYF.

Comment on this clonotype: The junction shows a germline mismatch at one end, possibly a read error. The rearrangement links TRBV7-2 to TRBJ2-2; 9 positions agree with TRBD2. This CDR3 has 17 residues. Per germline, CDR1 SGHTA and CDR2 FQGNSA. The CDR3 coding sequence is TGTGCCAGTAGCTTATCTGGCGGGAGGGCCCGGTCCGGGGAGCTGTTTTTT. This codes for CASSLSGGRARSGELFF.

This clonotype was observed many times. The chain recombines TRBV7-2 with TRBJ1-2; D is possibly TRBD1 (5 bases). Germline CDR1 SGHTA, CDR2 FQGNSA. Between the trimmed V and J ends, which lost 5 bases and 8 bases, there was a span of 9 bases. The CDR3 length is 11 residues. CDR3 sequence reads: CASSQGSGYTF. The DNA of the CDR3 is TGTGCCAGCAGCCAGGGATCAGGCTACACCTTC.

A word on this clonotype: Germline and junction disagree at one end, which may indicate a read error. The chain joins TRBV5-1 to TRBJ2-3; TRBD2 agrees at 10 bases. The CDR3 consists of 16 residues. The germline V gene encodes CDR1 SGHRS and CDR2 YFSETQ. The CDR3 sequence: CASRESSGSFTDTLYF. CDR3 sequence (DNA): TGCGCCAGCAGGGAGTCTAGCGGGAGTTTCACAGATACGCTGTATTTT.

CDR3: CASSLNLGVTQPQHF. The DNA for the CDR3 is TGTGCCAGCAGCTTAAATCTGGGCGTGACTCAGCCCCAGCATTTT. This sequence joins TRBV11-3 and TRBJ1-5, with D unclear. The CDR3 spans 15 residues. Trimming took off 2 bases at V and 6 bases at J, with 14 bases between the two ends. CDR1 is SGHNT and CDR2 is YENEEA in the germline V gene.

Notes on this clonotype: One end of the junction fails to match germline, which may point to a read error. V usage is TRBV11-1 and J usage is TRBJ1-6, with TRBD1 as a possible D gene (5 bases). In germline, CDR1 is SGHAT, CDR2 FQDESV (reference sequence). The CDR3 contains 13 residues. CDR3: CASSRTLVSPFYF. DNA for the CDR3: TGTGCCAGTAGCCGGACACTGGTTTCACCCTTCTACTTT.